One and the same sample provided the 16 T cell receptor beta chains below, sequenced in a study of blood T cell repertoires in COVID-19. Generated by immunoSEQ multiplex PCR, the TCRdb table keeps only in-frame clones and is missing some. The repertoire consists of about 190,000 clones, with almost 90% occurring once and the leading ten covering under 2%. The sequencing input was peripheral blood. The receptors shown here come from a man aged 18 to 35 with active or convalescent COVID-19.

V gene TRBV18 combines with J gene TRBJ2-7, with a tentative D call TRBD2 (5 bases). The CDR3 is made up of 15 amino acids. Trimming left V 2 bases short and J 2 bases short, with 13 bases between. The germline gives CDR1 KGHSH, CDR2 LQKENI. The chain's CDR3 is CASSPAEGNPYEQYF. CDR3 bases: TGTGCCAGCTCACCAGCCGAGGGAAACCCCTACGAGCAGTACTTC.

The chain links TRBV5-4 to TRBJ1-2, with 8 bases identical to TRBD1. V was clipped by 5 bases and J by 4 bases; unmatched bases: 7. The length of the CDR3 is 14 residues. The germline V gene encodes CDR1 SGHNT and CDR2 YYREEE (reference sequence). The CDR3 nucleotides are TGTGCCAGCAGTTCTGGACAGGGAGGCTATGGCTACACCTTC. It codes for CASSSGQGGYGYTF.

V is TRBV6-2 or TRBV6-3 and J is TRBJ2-3; D gene uncertain. Germline values: CDR1 MNHEY, CDR2 SVGEGT. V dropped 5 bases and J dropped 2 bases, with 5 bases sitting between them. This CDR3 is built from 12 residues. This CDR3 reads CASSQNTDTQYF. The CDR3 region has the DNA TGTGCCAGCAGTCAAAACACAGATACGCAGTATTTT.

The genes are TRBV3-1 (or the pseudogene TRBV3-2) and TRBJ2-5; 7 nucleotides line up with TRBD1. V shed 0 bases, J shed 4 bases, and the junction held 5 bases outside the gene matches. This CDR3 is 15 amino acids long. Germline V lookup: CDR1 LGHDT, CDR2 YNNKEL (reference sequence). CDR3 sequence reads: CASSQEDRLGETQYF. CDR3 bases: TGTGCCAGCAGCCAAGAGGACAGGTTAGGAGAGACCCAGTACTTC.

This clone turned up a few times. The rearrangement joins TRBV2 to TRBJ2-3; a possible D gene is TRBD2 (6 bases). The germline CDR1 and CDR2 sequences are SNHLY and FYNNEI. The CDR3 contains 14 residues. Trimming removed 2 bases at V and 0 bases at J, with 6 bases between. CDR3 nucleotide sequence: TGTGCCAGCAGTGAACTAGCGAGCACAGATACGCAGTATTTT. Translated, it gives CASSELASTDTQYF.

The chain couples TRBV2 to TRBJ2-3; D is unclear. The CDR3 contains 13 residues. The germline V and J ends were trimmed by 4 bases and 2 bases, with 7 bases remaining between them. Germline lookup yields CDR1 SNHLY and CDR2 FYNNEI. CDR3: CASSGANTDTQYF. The CDR3 region has the DNA TGTGCCAGCAGTGGGGCAAACACAGATACGCAGTATTTT.

The V and J genes are TRBV19 and TRBJ1-4, with TRBD1 matching 7 bases. This CDR3 has 14 residues. The J segment lost 7 bases and the V segment lost 6 bases, leaving 8 bases of the junction unmatched. From germline, CDR1 is LNHDA and CDR2 SQIVND (reference sequence). CDR3 region: CASRRSGQAEKLFF. For the CDR3, the DNA is TGTGCCAGTAGGCGATCAGGACAGGCTGAAAAACTGTTTTTT. The full variable domain, with the rest looked up from reference TRBV19 and TRBJ1-4, is DGGITQSPKYLFRKEGQNVTLSCEQNLNHDAMYWYRQDPGQGLRLIYYSQIVNDFQKGDIAEGYSVSREKKESFPLTVTSAQKNPTAFYLCASRRSGQAEKLFFGSGTQLSVL.

This clone was picked up one time. The germline gene is not matched at one end of the junction; a read error may be the cause. The V gene is TRBV7-6, the J gene TRBJ2-2; no firm D call. Germline assignment: CDR1 SGHVS and CDR2 FNYEAQ. The CDR3 length is 9 residues. The CDR3 DNA reads as TGCCTTACTTCCGGGGAGCTGTTTTTT. It yields the protein CLTSGELFF.

The V and J genes are TRBV7-2 and TRBJ2-5, with TRBD2 as a possible D gene (6 bases). V lost 0 bases and J 2 bases, leaving 10 bases between the germline ends. There are 15 residues in the CDR3. Germline-derived CDR1 and CDR2 are SGHTA and FQGNSA. The CDR3 here is CASSLARLVQETQYF. The DNA of the CDR3 is TGTGCCAGCAGCTTAGCCCGACTAGTACAAGAGACCCAGTACTTC.

This clone was observed a handful of times. The chain is built from TRBV10-3 and TRBJ1-1; 7 bases agree with TRBD1. Germline loops: CDR1 ENHRY, CDR2 SYGVKD. The V gene end was trimmed by 6 bases and the J gene end by 0 bases; junction bases not matched to a gene: 7. The CDR3 is made up of 15 amino acids. The DNA for the CDR3 is TGTGCCATCAGCCAAAGACAGGGAGTGAACACTGAAGCTTTCTTT. Its translation is CAISQRQGVNTEAFF.

V is TRBV29-1 and J is TRBJ2-7, with D hard to call. Per the germline V gene, CDR1 is SQVTM and CDR2 is ANQGSEA. The CDR3 loop spans 11 amino acids. The CDR3 region is CGEAQTYEQYF. For the CDR3, the DNA is TGCGGAGAGGCCCAGACCTACGAGCAGTACTTC.

The rearrangement links TRBV30 to TRBJ1-4, with D hard to call. V was trimmed by 3 bases and J by 7 bases, leaving 3 bases between them. The germline CDR1 and CDR2 sequences are GTSNPN and SVGIG (reference sequence). The CDR3 runs 10 residues. The CDR3 here is CAWSGEKLFF. CDR3 DNA: TGTGCCTGGAGCGGTGAAAAACTGTTTTTT.

This clone was observed a handful of times. This sequence joins TRBV14 and TRBJ2-7; 8 bases map to TRBD2. This CDR3 contains 12 residues. The V and J ends lost 3 bases and 7 bases, in that order; junction bases with no gene match: 2. CDR1 SGHDN and CDR2 FVKESK come from the germline V gene. The chain's CDR3 is CASSQGTREQYF. The CDR3 region has the DNA TGTGCCAGCAGCCAGGGGACTAGGGAGCAGTACTTC.

The rearrangement joins TRBV3-1 (or the pseudogene TRBV3-2) to TRBJ2-1, with D possibly TRBD2 on 7 matching bases. V gave up 2 bases and J gave up 0 bases, with 20 bases separating them. The CDR3 extends over 19 amino acids. Germline CDR1 is LGHDT and CDR2 is YNNKEL (reference sequence). The CDR3 coding sequence is TGTGCCAGCAGCCAATCCAGGCGGGGGCCGTCAAGCTCCTACAATGAGCAGTTCTTC. Translating gives CASSQSRRGPSSSYNEQFF.

The rearrangement joins TRBV25-1 to TRBJ1-3; D ambiguous. CDR3 length: 14 residues. V lost 7 bases and J lost 0, with 10 bases in between. Germline CDR1 MGHDK, CDR2 SYGVNS. DNA for the CDR3: TGTGCCAGCACCCCCACTACCTCTGGAAACACCATATATTTT. Translation gives CASTPTTSGNTIYF. Variable domain in full (rest from reference TRBV25-1 and TRBJ1-3): EADIYQTPRYLVIGTGKKITLECSQTMGHDKMYWYQQDPGMELHLIHYSYGVNSTEKGDLSSESTVSRIRTEHFPLTLESARPSHTSQYLCASTPTTSGNTIYFGEGSWLTVV.

This clone was found a few times. The gene calls are TRBV2 and TRBJ1-1; perhaps TRBD1 as D (5 bases). Trimming removed 2 bases at V and 2 bases at J, with 6 bases between. The CDR3 extends over 13 amino acids. Germline lookup yields CDR1 SNHLY and CDR2 FYNNEI. The CDR3 loop is CASSEQGNTEAFF. As DNA, the CDR3 is TGTGCCAGCAGTGAACAGGGTAACACTGAAGCTTTCTTT.